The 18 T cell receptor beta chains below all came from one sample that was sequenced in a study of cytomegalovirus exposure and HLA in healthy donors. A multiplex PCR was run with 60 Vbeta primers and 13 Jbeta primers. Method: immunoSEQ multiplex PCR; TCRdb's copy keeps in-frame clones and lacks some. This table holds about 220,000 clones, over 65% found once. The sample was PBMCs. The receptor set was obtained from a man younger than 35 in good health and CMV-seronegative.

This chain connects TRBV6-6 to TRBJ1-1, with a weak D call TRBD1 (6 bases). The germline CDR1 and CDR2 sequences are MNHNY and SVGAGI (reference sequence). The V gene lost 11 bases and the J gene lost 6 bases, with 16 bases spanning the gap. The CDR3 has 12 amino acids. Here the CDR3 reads CACDGGLAEAFF. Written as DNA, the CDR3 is TGTGCCTGCGACGGGGGGCTCGCTGAAGCTTTCTTT.

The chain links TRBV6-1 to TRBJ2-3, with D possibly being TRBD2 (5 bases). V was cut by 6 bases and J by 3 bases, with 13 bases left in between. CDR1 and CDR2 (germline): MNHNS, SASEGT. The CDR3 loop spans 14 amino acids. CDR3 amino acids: CASRGLGKTDTQYF. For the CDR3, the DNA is TGTGCCAGCAGAGGACTGGGGAAGACAGATACGCAGTATTTT.

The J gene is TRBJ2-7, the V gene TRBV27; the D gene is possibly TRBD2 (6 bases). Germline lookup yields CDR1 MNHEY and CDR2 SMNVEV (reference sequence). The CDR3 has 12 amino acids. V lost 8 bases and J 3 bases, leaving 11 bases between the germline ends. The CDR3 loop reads CASGLPVYEQYF. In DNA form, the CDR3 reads TGTGCCAGCGGACTACCGGTCTACGAGCAGTACTTC.

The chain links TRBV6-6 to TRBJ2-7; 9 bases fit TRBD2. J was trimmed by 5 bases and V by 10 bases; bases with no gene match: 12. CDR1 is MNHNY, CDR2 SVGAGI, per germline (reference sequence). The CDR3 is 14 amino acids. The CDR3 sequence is CATLRGLANHEQYF. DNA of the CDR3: TGTGCCACCCTCCGCGGACTAGCGAACCACGAGCAGTACTTC.

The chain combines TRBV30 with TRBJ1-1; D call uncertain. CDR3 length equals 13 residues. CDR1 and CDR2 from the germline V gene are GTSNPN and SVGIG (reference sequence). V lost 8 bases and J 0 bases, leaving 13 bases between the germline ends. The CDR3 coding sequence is TGTGCCACGACGGGAGACATGAACACTGAAGCTTTCTTT. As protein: CATTGDMNTEAFF.

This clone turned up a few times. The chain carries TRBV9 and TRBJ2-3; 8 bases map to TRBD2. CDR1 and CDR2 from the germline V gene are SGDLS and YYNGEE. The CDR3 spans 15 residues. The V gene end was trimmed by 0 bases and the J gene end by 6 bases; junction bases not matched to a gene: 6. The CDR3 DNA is TGTGCCAGCAGCGTAGCTGGGACTAGTCAGGATACGCAGTATTTT. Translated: CASSVAGTSQDTQYF.

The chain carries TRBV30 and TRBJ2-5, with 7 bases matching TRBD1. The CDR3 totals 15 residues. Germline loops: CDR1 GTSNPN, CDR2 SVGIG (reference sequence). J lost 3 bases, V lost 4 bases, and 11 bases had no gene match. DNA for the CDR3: TGTGCCTGGACTCTACCCGGGACAGAAGAAGAGACCCAGTACTTC. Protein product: CAWTLPGTEEETQYF. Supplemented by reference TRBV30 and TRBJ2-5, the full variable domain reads SQTIHQWPATLVQPVGSPLSLECTVEGTSNPNLYWYRQAAGRGLQLLFYSVGIGQISSEVPQNLSASRPQDRQFILSSKKLLLSDSGFYLCAWTLPGTEEETQYFGPGTRLLVL.

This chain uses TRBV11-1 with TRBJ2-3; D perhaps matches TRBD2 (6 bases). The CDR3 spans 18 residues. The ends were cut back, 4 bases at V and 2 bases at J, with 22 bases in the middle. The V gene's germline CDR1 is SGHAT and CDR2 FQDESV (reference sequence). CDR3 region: CASSSRQSPSVITDTQYF. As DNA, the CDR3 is TGTGCCAGCAGCTCACGTCAAAGTCCTAGCGTTATCACAGATACGCAGTATTTT.

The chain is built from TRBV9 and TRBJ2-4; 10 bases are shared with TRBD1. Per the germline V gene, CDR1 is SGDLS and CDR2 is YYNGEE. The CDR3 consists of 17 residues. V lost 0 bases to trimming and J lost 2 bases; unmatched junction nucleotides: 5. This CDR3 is CASSVGGTGVPKNIQYF. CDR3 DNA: TGTGCCAGCAGCGTAGGTGGGACAGGGGTTCCCAAAAACATTCAGTACTTC.

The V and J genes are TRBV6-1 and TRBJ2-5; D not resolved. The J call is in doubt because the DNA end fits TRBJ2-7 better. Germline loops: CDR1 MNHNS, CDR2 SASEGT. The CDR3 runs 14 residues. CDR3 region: CASSAGTTATEQYF. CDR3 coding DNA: TGTGCCAGCAGTGCCGGAACTACGGCCACCGAGCAGTACTTC.

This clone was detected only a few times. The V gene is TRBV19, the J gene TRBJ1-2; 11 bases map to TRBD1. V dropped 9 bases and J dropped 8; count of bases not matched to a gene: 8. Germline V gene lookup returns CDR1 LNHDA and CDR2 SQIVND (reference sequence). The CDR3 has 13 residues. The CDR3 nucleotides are TGTGCCAGGAGAGGACAGGGGGCCAGCGGCTACACCTTC. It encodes CARRGQGASGYTF.

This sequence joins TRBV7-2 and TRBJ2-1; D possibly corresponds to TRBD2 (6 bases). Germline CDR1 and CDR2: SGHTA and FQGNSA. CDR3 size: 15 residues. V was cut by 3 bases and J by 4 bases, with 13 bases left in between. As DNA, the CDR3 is TGTGCCAGCAGCTTCGTGGCTAGCGAGTACAATGAGCAGTTCTTC. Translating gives CASSFVASEYNEQFF.

Here the CDR3 reads CASSEGTGYPADNEQFF. In DNA, the CDR3 is TGTGCCAGCAGTGAAGGGACAGGGTATCCCGCCGACAATGAGCAGTTCTTC. The V call is TRBV2, the J call TRBJ2-1; 8 bases agree with TRBD1. V gave up 1 base and J gave up 5 bases; unmatched junction bases: 10. The CDR3 has 17 amino acids. Germline V gene data show CDR1 as SNHLY and CDR2 as FYNNEI.

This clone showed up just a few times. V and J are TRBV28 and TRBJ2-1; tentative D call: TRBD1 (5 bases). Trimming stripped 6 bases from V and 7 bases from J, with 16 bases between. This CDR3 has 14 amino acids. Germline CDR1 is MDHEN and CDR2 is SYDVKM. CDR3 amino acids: CASSAGHLFNEQFF. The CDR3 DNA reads TGTGCCAGCAGCGCAGGACATCTGTTTAATGAGCAGTTCTTC.

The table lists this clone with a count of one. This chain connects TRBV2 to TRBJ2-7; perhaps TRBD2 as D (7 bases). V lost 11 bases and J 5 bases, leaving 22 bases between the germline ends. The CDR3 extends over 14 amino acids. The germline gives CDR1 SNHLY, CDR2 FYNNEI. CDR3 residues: CAGWGGGQGDEQYF. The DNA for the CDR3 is TGTGCCGGCTGGGGCGGGGGCCAGGGTGACGAGCAGTACTTC.

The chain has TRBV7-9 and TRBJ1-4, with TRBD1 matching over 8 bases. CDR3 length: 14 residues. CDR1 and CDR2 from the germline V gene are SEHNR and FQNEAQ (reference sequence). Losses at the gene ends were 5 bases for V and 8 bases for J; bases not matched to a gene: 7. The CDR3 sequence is CASSPGQGGEKLFF. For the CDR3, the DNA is TGTGCCAGCAGCCCCGGACAGGGTGGAGAAAAACTGTTTTTT.

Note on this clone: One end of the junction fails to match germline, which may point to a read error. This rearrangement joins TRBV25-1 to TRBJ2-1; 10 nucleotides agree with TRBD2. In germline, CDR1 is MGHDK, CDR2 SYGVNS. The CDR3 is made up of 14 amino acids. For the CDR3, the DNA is TGTGCCAGCAGTGAAAGGGCTAGCGGGGGTGAGGAGTTCTTC. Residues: CASSERASGGEEFF.

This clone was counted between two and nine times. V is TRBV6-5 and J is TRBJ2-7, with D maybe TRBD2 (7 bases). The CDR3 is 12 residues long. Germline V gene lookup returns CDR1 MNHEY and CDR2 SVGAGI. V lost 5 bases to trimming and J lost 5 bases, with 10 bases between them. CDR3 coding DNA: TGTGCCAGCAGTCGGGGGGACAACGAGCAGTACTTC. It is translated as CASSRGDNEQYF.